One sample yielded the 30 T cell receptor beta chains listed below, sequenced in a study of T cell changes during pregnancy in multiple sclerosis. The method was immunoSEQ multiplex PCR; TCRdb's version includes in-frame clones alone and lacks a portion of them. Here the sample spans about 68,000 clones, less than 95% being singletons. Sequencing was performed on peripheral blood, taken in the second trimester of pregnancy. All receptors come from a female donor with multiple sclerosis, enrolled in a pregnancy study.

This clone was seen a single time. The genes are TRBV9 and TRBJ1-6; D unresolved. V dropped 2 bases and J dropped 9 bases, with 18 bases sitting between them. Germline lookup yields CDR1 SGDLS and CDR2 YYNGEE. CDR3 length equals 16 residues. CDR3 in DNA: TGTGCCAGCAGCGTTACTGACGGAGCTAGCTTTTCACCCCTCCACTTT. Protein product: CASSVTDGASFSPLHF.

V and J are TRBV4-1 and TRBJ2-1; 10 positions match TRBD2. Losses at the gene ends were 0 bases for V and 5 bases for J; bases not matched to a gene: 4. Germline values: CDR1 MGHRA, CDR2 YSYEKL. CDR3 length equals 16 residues. The CDR3 DNA reads TGCGCCAGCAGCCAAGATTTAGCGGGGGGTAACAATGAGCAGTTCTTC. Its translation is CASSQDLAGGNNEQFF.

This clone was counted once. The rearrangement uses TRBV15 and TRBJ1-3; 9 nucleotides agree with TRBD1. Germline-derived CDR1 and CDR2 are LNHNV and YYDKDF (reference sequence). The junction had 3 bases not matched to a gene; V was cut back by 0 bases and J by 3 bases. The CDR3 is 16 residues long. The CDR3 sequence: CATSRDGTGSGNTIYF. The CDR3, as DNA: TGTGCCACCAGCAGAGATGGGACAGGGAGTGGAAACACCATATATTTT.

This chain links TRBV9 with TRBJ2-4; 12 bases are a match to TRBD2. Germline CDR1 is SGDLS and CDR2 is YYNGEE. The CDR3 runs 18 residues. V gave up 3 bases and J gave up 0 bases; unmatched junction bases: 7. CDR3 sequence: CASSELAGGRLAKNIQYF. DNA of the CDR3: TGTGCCAGCAGCGAACTAGCGGGGGGTAGACTAGCCAAAAACATTCAGTACTTC.

The chain recombines TRBV20-1 with TRBJ1-1; no clear D. V lost 5 bases and J lost 1, with 2 bases in between. Germline V gene sequence: CDR1 DFQATT, CDR2 SNEGSKA (reference sequence). This CDR3 contains 10 residues. This CDR3 reads CSAQNTEAFF. CDR3 nucleotide sequence: TGCAGTGCTCAGAACACTGAAGCTTTCTTT.

The rearrangement links TRBV6-6 to TRBJ1-5; D may be TRBD1 (5 bases). Germline lookup yields CDR1 MNHNY and CDR2 SVGAGI (reference sequence). CDR3 size: 15 residues. V lost 0 bases and J lost 7, with 13 bases in between. This chain's CDR3 is CASSYSGGSVQPQHF. Written as DNA, the CDR3 is TGTGCCAGCAGTTACTCGGGGGGATCAGTGCAGCCCCAGCATTTT.

This sequence joins TRBV30 and TRBJ2-7; 8 bases align to TRBD1. Germline values: CDR1 GTSNPN, CDR2 SVGIG (reference sequence). There are 14 residues in the CDR3. V lost 2 bases and J lost 2; bases outside the gene matches: 5. The CDR3: CAWSSGQVTYEQYF. The CDR3 DNA reads TGTGCCTGGAGTTCGGGACAGGTCACCTACGAGCAGTACTTC.

The chain carries TRBV7-2 and TRBJ2-2; 9 nucleotides line up with TRBD1. With 1 base clipped from V and 1 base from J, the junction kept 7 bases outside the gene matches. Germline loops: CDR1 SGHTA, CDR2 FQGNSA. The CDR3 covers 18 residues. The CDR3 sequence: CASSLGRPGQGNTGELFF. CDR3 sequence (DNA): TGTGCCAGCAGCTTAGGGAGGCCGGGACAGGGGAACACCGGGGAGCTGTTTTTT.

The sample holds one count of this clone. Additional DNA sequences in this sample encode the identical CDR3. The chain employs TRBV6-5 and TRBJ1-2; a possible D gene is TRBD1 (5 bases). The V gene lost 2 bases and the J gene lost 4 bases, with 8 bases spanning the gap. In germline, CDR1 is MNHEY, CDR2 SVGAGI. The CDR3 consists of 13 residues. CDR3 sequence (DNA): TGTGCCAGCAGTTACGGGGCAGGCTATGGCTACACCTTC. Protein sequence: CASSYGAGYGYTF.

The chain joins TRBV6-6 to TRBJ1-5, with TRBD1 matching over 9 bases. The CDR3 length is 15 residues. Unmatched junction bases numbered 3, after V lost 3 bases and J lost 3 bases. In germline, CDR1 is MNHNY, CDR2 SVGAGI (reference sequence). The CDR3 coding sequence is TGTGCCAGCAGTTATCGGGACAGGGACAATCAGCCCCAGCATTTT. It encodes CASSYRDRDNQPQHF.

The chain is built from TRBV10-3 and TRBJ1-2; perhaps TRBD1 as D (6 bases). This CDR3 region has 14 residues. Between the trimmed V and J ends, which lost 4 bases and 4 bases, there was a span of 13 bases. Germline V gene sequence: CDR1 ENHRY, CDR2 SYGVKD. Written as DNA, the CDR3 is TGTGCCATCAGTGGGGACATTTTGGGCTATGGCTACACCTTC. It codes for CAISGDILGYGYTF.

The V call is TRBV4-2, the J call TRBJ2-4; D gene uncertain. Trimming shortened V by 0 bases and J by 7 bases, and 7 bases separated the two germline ends. CDR3 size: 13 residues. The germline gives CDR1 LGHNA, CDR2 YNFKEQ. The CDR3: CASSQDRYNIQYF. The CDR3 coding sequence is TGTGCCAGCAGCCAAGATCGGTACAACATTCAGTACTTC.

The CDR3 nucleotides are TGTGCCTGGAACCCGGGGGGGGCCCAGACCCAGTACTTC. Translating gives CAWNPGGAQTQYF. The chain couples TRBV30 to TRBJ2-5; TRBD2 matches at 8 bases. This CDR3 region has 13 residues. CDR1 is GTSNPN, CDR2 SVGIG, per germline (reference sequence). Losses at the gene ends were 4 bases for V and 6 bases for J; bases not matched to a gene: 7.

V is TRBV18 and J is TRBJ2-7; TRBD1 is a possible D gene (6 bases). Trimming took off 0 bases at V and 3 bases at J, with 21 bases between the two ends. Germline V gene data show CDR1 as KGHSH and CDR2 as LQKENI. The CDR3 length is 18 residues. CDR3 DNA: TGTGCCAGCTCACCACCCCTCCCTTGGGGGCCCAATAACTACGAGCAGTACTTC. The encoded protein is CASSPPLPWGPNNYEQYF.

The count of this clone is one. This sequence joins TRBV6-6 and TRBJ1-4; D is perhaps TRBD1 (6 bases). V was shortened by 9 bases and J by 3 bases, with 14 bases between the two germline ends. There are 14 residues in the CDR3. The V gene's germline CDR1 is MNHNY and CDR2 SVGAGI (reference sequence). CDR3 in DNA: TGTGCCAGTAAACAGGGATTAGCTAATGAAAAACTGTTTTTT. This translates into CASKQGLANEKLFF.

The V call is TRBV10-3, the J call TRBJ2-2; no definite D call. The CDR3 spans 15 residues. V was shortened by 3 bases and J by 2 bases, with 10 bases between the two germline ends. Germline V gene sequence: CDR1 ENHRY, CDR2 SYGVKD. The CDR3 DNA reads TGTGCCATCAGTGACGAAAGAGTTAACACCGGGGAGCTGTTTTTT. Translation gives CAISDERVNTGELFF.

The chain joins TRBV6-4 to TRBJ2-3; D is perhaps TRBD2 (5 bases). V was cut by 0 bases and J by 0 bases, with 7 bases left in between. This CDR3 spans 15 amino acids. The germline gives CDR1 MRHNA, CDR2 SNTAGT. The CDR3 spells CASSDSRGSTDTQYF. The CDR3 region has the DNA TGTGCCAGCAGTGACTCGCGAGGGAGCACAGATACGCAGTATTTT.

The V gene is TRBV13, the J gene TRBJ1-2; D is perhaps TRBD1 (6 bases). The V end lost 5 bases, the J end lost 7 bases, and 14 bases lay between the germline ends. The germline CDR1 and CDR2 sequences are PRHDT and FYEKMQ (reference sequence). The CDR3 is 13 residues long. The CDR3 DNA reads as TGTGCCAGCAGCCCCCAACAGGGCCTTGGCTACACCTTC. Amino acids: CASSPQQGLGYTF.

V and J are TRBV9 and TRBJ1-2; 7 bases agree with TRBD1. The CDR3 runs 15 residues. Trimming removed 4 bases from V and 7 bases from J; junction bases left unmatched: 13. Germline CDR1 and CDR2: SGDLS and YYNGEE. CDR3 amino acids: CASSSTGTNYGGYTF. In DNA form, the CDR3 reads TGTGCCAGCAGCTCGACAGGGACGAATTATGGTGGCTACACCTTC.

The chain joins TRBV4-3 to TRBJ1-2; TRBD1 is a possible D gene (6 bases). Germline V gene lookup returns CDR1 LGHNA and CDR2 YSLEER. Trimming took 3 bases from V and 4 from J, leaving 18 bases between them. The CDR3 spans 16 residues. The DNA of the CDR3 is TGCGCCAGCAGCCAGGACAGCGCCCGGGCGCCCTATGGCTACACCTTC. Amino acid sequence: CASSQDSARAPYGYTF.

The V call is TRBV5-1, the J call TRBJ2-3; 8 nucleotides agree with TRBD2. V was pared by 4 bases and J by 1 base, with 5 bases of the junction left unmatched. Germline V gives CDR1 SGHRS, CDR2 YFSETQ. The CDR3 has 15 amino acids. The CDR3 sequence: CASSPAGDRTDTQYF. In nucleotides, the CDR3 is TGCGCCAGCAGCCCAGCGGGGGATCGCACAGATACGCAGTATTTT.

This rearrangement joins TRBV7-9 to TRBJ1-4; no reliable D call. Trimming stripped 3 bases from V and 3 bases from J, with 8 bases between. CDR1 is SEHNR, CDR2 FQNEAQ, per germline (reference sequence). There are 14 residues in the CDR3. The CDR3 nucleotides are TGTGCCAGCAGCTTGGGAGGCTCTAATGAAAAACTGTTTTTT. Its translation is CASSLGGSNEKLFF.

The rearrangement joins TRBV27 to TRBJ2-7, with 7 positions matching TRBD1. Germline V gene sequence: CDR1 MNHEY, CDR2 SMNVEV (reference sequence). The CDR3 is made up of 15 amino acids. Unmatched junction bases numbered 7, after V lost 5 bases and J lost 0 bases. CDR3: CASSPAGGPSYEQYF. The CDR3 DNA sequence: TGTGCCAGCAGTCCCGCAGGGGGTCCCTCCTACGAGCAGTACTTC.

The CDR3 here is CASSGGTGAYEQYF. DNA of the CDR3: TGTGCCAGCAGTGGGGGGACAGGGGCTTACGAGCAGTACTTC. The rearrangement joins TRBV2 to TRBJ2-7; TRBD1 matches 10 bases. The CDR3 has 14 amino acids. The ends lost 4 bases at V and 4 bases at J; junction bases unmatched: 4. Germline V gene sequence: CDR1 SNHLY, CDR2 FYNNEI.

This chain uses TRBV9 with TRBJ1-1, with D uncertain. The length of the CDR3 is 13 residues. Between the trimmed V and J ends, which lost 4 bases and 2 bases, there was a span of 9 bases. Germline CDR1 and CDR2: SGDLS and YYNGEE. The chain's CDR3 is CASSLVANTEAFF. The CDR3 coding sequence is TGTGCCAGCAGCCTCGTAGCCAACACTGAAGCTTTCTTT.

V and J are TRBV19 and TRBJ1-5; D perhaps matches TRBD1 (5 bases). Trimming left V 6 bases short and J 1 base short, with 10 bases between. Germline V gene lookup returns CDR1 LNHDA and CDR2 SQIVND (reference sequence). This CDR3 spans 14 amino acids. The CDR3 bases are TGTGCCAGTAGATGGGGGGAAAGCAATCAGCCCCAGCATTTT. This gives the protein CASRWGESNQPQHF.

This rearrangement joins TRBV7-9 to TRBJ1-1; D is unresolved. V lost 5 bases to trimming and J lost 8 bases, with 18 bases between them. Germline CDR1 SEHNR, CDR2 FQNEAQ (reference sequence). The CDR3 is 14 residues long. The CDR3 loop is CASSLTGSVQEAFF. Written as DNA, the CDR3 is TGTGCCAGCAGCCTAACGGGGTCTGTACAGGAAGCTTTCTTT.

V is TRBV18 and J is TRBJ1-4; D perhaps matches TRBD1 (5 bases). The CDR3 sequence is 13 residues long. V was cut by 5 bases and J by 7 bases, with 11 bases left in between. Germline lookup yields CDR1 KGHSH and CDR2 LQKENI. The CDR3 region is CASSSDITEKLFF. In nucleotides, the CDR3 is TGTGCCAGCTCATCGGACATTACTGAAAAACTGTTTTTT.

The chain carries TRBV5-4 and TRBJ2-5, with 11 bases matching TRBD2. This CDR3 contains 16 residues. V shed 4 bases and J 1 base; nucleotides not matched to a gene: 6. The germline gives CDR1 SGHNT, CDR2 YYREEE (reference sequence). The CDR3 reads CASSPGLAGSQETQYF. The CDR3 nucleotides are TGTGCCAGCAGCCCAGGACTAGCGGGCTCCCAAGAGACCCAGTACTTC.

The rearrangement joins TRBV4-3 to TRBJ1-1; 10 positions match TRBD1. The CDR3 contains 12 residues. V lost 8 bases, J lost 5 bases, and 2 bases stayed unmatched. The V gene's germline CDR1 is LGHNA and CDR2 YSLEER. CDR3 nucleotide sequence: TGCGCCAGCGGACAGGGGGGTACTGAAGCTTTCTTT. As protein: CASGQGGTEAFF.